These 23 T cell receptor beta chains came from one sample sequenced in a study of T cell repertoires in cytomegalovirus infection. TCRdb ran MiXCR on the reads and lists one entry per CDR3 protein. The data show 300,000 or so distinct CDR3 sequences, with approximately 10% seen just once and less than 3% held by the top ten. The sequenced sample was PBMCs. The receptors originated from a human donor in good health (CMV status not recorded). Some clones in this sample may be carry-over from other donors' samples.

In its sample, this clonotype was seen many times. The chain joins TRBV14 to TRBJ1-2; D unclear. The germline V gene encodes CDR1 SGHDN and CDR2 FVKESK. Deletions cut 3 bases from V and 3 bases from J, with 11 bases between. The CDR3 runs to 14 residues. Written as DNA, the CDR3 is TGTGCCAGCAGCCATATTGCGGCGGACTATGGCTACACCTTC. Translated, it gives CASSHIAADYGYTF. Filled out from reference TRBV14 and TRBJ1-2, the complete variable domain reads EAGVTQFPSHSVIEKGQTVTLRCDPISGHDNLYWYRRVMGKEIKFLLHFVKESKQDESGMPNNRFLAERTGGTYSTLKVQPAELEDSGVYFCASSHIAADYGYTFGSGTRLTVV.

This clonotype has at least ten counts. V is TRBV7-8 and J is TRBJ2-2; possible D gene TRBD1, 5 bases. Germline loops: CDR1 SGHVS, CDR2 FQNEAQ. The CDR3 runs to 16 residues. Trimming removed 1 base at V and 2 bases at J, with 11 bases between. CDR3 loop: CASSLETGGNTGELFF. DNA of the CDR3: TGTGCCAGCAGCTTAGAAACAGGTGGTAACACCGGGGAGCTGTTTTTT.

This clonotype was counted at least ten times. This chain connects TRBV7-2 to TRBJ2-3, with D unclear. Germline loops: CDR1 SGHTA, CDR2 FQGNSA. The CDR3 loop spans 15 amino acids. Trimming stripped 1 base from V and 0 bases from J, with 8 bases between. The CDR3 loop is CASSLVAASTDTQYF. DNA of the CDR3: TGTGCCAGCAGCTTAGTCGCGGCAAGCACAGATACGCAGTATTTT.

This clonotype was observed at least ten times. V and J are TRBV7-2 and TRBJ2-7; possible D gene TRBD1, 6 bases. The CDR3 runs 14 residues. Between the trimmed V and J ends, which lost 0 bases and 2 bases, there was a span of 8 bases. CDR1 and CDR2 from the germline V gene are SGHTA and FQGNSA. CDR3 region: CASSLAGTTYEQYF. The CDR3 nucleotides are TGTGCCAGCAGCTTAGCGGGGACAACCTACGAGCAGTACTTC. The variable domain in full, with the rest retrieved from reference TRBV7-2 and TRBJ2-7, is GAGVSQSPSNKVTEKGKDVELRCDPISGHTALYWYRQSLGQGLEFLIYFQGNSAPDKSGLPSDRFSAERTGGSVSTLTIQRTQQEDSAVYLCASSLAGTTYEQYFGPGTRLTVT.

The gene calls are TRBV3-1 and TRBJ2-1, with D possibly matching TRBD1 (5 bases). Germline V CDR1 and CDR2: LGHDT, YNNKEL (reference sequence). V gave up 1 base and J gave up 2 bases, with 9 bases separating them. The CDR3 runs to 15 residues. For the CDR3, the DNA is TGTGCCAGCAGCCAAGCCCAGGGCCCCTACAATGAGCAGTTCTTC. It is translated as CASSQAQGPYNEQFF.

This clonotype turned up a few times. The chain is built from TRBV20-1 and TRBJ2-7; D uncertain. This CDR3 is built from 12 residues. CDR1 DFQATT and CDR2 SNEGSKA come from the germline V gene (reference sequence). Trimming left V 2 bases short and J 3 bases short, with 8 bases between. Here the CDR3 reads CSARTDYYEQYF. The CDR3 region has the DNA TGCAGTGCTAGAACAGATTACTACGAGCAGTACTTC.

This clonotype was observed many times. The V gene is TRBV7-9, the J gene TRBJ2-2; 8 bases align to TRBD1. CDR1 is SEHNR, CDR2 FQNEAQ, per germline (reference sequence). The CDR3 has 14 amino acids. V lost 5 bases to trimming and J lost 6 bases; unmatched junction nucleotides: 5. CDR3: CASSGTGRAGELFF. The DNA of the CDR3 is TGTGCCAGCAGCGGGACAGGACGCGCCGGGGAGCTGTTTTTT.

The rearrangement links TRBV20-1 to TRBJ1-2; 8 nucleotides align to TRBD1. V dropped 0 bases and J dropped 5; count of bases not matched to a gene: 14. The germline V gene encodes CDR1 DFQATT and CDR2 SNEGSKA (reference sequence). The CDR3 length is 17 residues. The CDR3 DNA is TGCAGTGCTAGAGACTTGGACAGGGATCGACGAAAATATGGCTACACCTTC. The encoded protein is CSARDLDRDRRKYGYTF.

Ten or more counts support this clonotype. The chain combines TRBV12-3 or TRBV12-4 with TRBJ1-5; D unclear. The CDR3 is 15 residues long. Trimming stripped 5 bases from V and 0 bases from J, with 11 bases between. CDR3 sequence: CASSPEGNSNQPQHF. The CDR3 region has the DNA TGTGCCAGCAGTCCCGAAGGGAATAGCAATCAGCCCCAGCATTTT.

Comments on this clonotype: This may come from a read error, since a much larger clone is one base off. The rearrangement joins TRBV6-6 to TRBJ2-3; 7 bases fit TRBD1. TRBJ1-5 matches the DNA end more closely, so the J call is doubtful. Germline lookup yields CDR1 MNHNY and CDR2 SVGAGI (reference sequence). The CDR3 extends over 14 amino acids. The CDR3 region has the DNA TGTGCCAGCAGTCAGGGGGGGGGGCCCGATACGCAGCATTTT. It yields the protein CASSQGGGPDTQHF.

This clonotype has ten or more counts. The V gene is TRBV7-9, the J gene TRBJ2-4; tentatively, D is TRBD2 (7 bases). The CDR3 contains 16 residues. The V end lost 0 bases, the J end lost 6 bases, and 15 bases lay between the germline ends. Germline CDR1 is SEHNR and CDR2 is FQNEAQ (reference sequence). This chain's CDR3 is CASSLATGGSLNIQYF. The CDR3 DNA follows: TGTGCCAGCAGCTTAGCGACGGGGGGCAGCTTAAACATTCAGTACTTC.

This clonotype was counted many times. J is TRBJ2-7 and V is TRBV28, with 8 bases matching TRBD1. The CDR3 spans 14 residues. The J segment lost 3 bases and the V segment lost 6 bases, leaving 7 bases of the junction unmatched. CDR1 and CDR2 from the germline V gene are MDHEN and SYDVKM. The CDR3: CASSTRQGRYEQYV. CDR3 nucleotides: TGTGCCAGCAGCACCAGACAGGGGCGCTACGAGCAGTACGTC.

This clonotype was counted ten times or more. The rearrangement links TRBV29-1 to TRBJ2-1; 8 nucleotides match TRBD1. The CDR3 length is 11 residues. Germline CDR1 SQVTM, CDR2 ANQGSEA. Here the CDR3 DNA reads TGCAGTGGACAGGGTTACAATGAGCAGTTCTTC. Its protein is CSGQGYNEQFF.

This clonotype was counted between two and nine times. The V call is TRBV6-2 or TRBV6-3, the J call TRBJ1-2; D is undetermined. The V end was cut by 8 bases, the J end by 7 bases, with 14 bases between. Germline V gene sequence: CDR1 MNHEY, CDR2 SVGEGT. The CDR3 totals 12 residues. CDR3 sequence (DNA): TGTGCCAGCGCCTCCCCTGTGGTTGGCTACACCTTC. Translated: CASASPVVGYTF.

The J gene is TRBJ1-1, the V gene TRBV19; the D gene is possibly TRBD1 (5 bases). The V end lost 5 bases, the J end lost 2 bases, and 12 bases lay between the germline ends. Per the germline V gene, CDR1 is LNHDA and CDR2 is SQIVND (reference sequence). This CDR3 is 14 amino acids long. CDR3: CASSFGGRNTEAFF. The CDR3 DNA sequence: TGTGCCAGTAGTTTTGGGGGAAGAAACACTGAAGCTTTCTTT.

This clonotype was counted at least ten times. V usage is TRBV6-5 and J usage is TRBJ2-7; a possible D gene is TRBD1 (6 bases). The CDR3 has 15 residues. Trimming took off 2 bases at V and 2 bases at J, with 13 bases between the two ends. Germline lookup yields CDR1 MNHEY and CDR2 SVGAGI. The CDR3 here is CASSYNLGATYEQYF. In DNA form, the CDR3 reads TGTGCCAGCAGTTACAATTTGGGGGCGACCTACGAGCAGTACTTC.

At least ten counts were recorded for this clonotype. The chain joins TRBV7-2 to TRBJ1-6, with D uncertain. Trimming shortened V by 1 base and J by 4 bases, and 8 bases separated the two germline ends. The CDR3 consists of 15 residues. Germline values: CDR1 SGHTA, CDR2 FQGNSA. In DNA, the CDR3 is TGTGCCAGCAGCTTAGTTGCGGAATATAATTCACCCCTCCACTTT. Translating gives CASSLVAEYNSPLHF. The full variable domain, rest sourced from reference TRBV7-2 and TRBJ1-6, is GAGVSQSPSNKVTEKGKDVELRCDPISGHTALYWYRQSLGQGLEFLIYFQGNSAPDKSGLPSDRFSAERTGGSVSTLTIQRTQQEDSAVYLCASSLVAEYNSPLHFGNGTRLTVT.

On this clonotype itself: Germline and junction disagree at one end, which may indicate a read error. V gene TRBV3-1 combines with J gene TRBJ1-2, with a weak D call TRBD1 (5 bases). Germline V gives CDR1 LGHDT, CDR2 YNNKEL (reference sequence). This CDR3 has 12 residues. CDR3 in DNA: TGTGCCAGCTGCCAAGAGCGGGGCGGCTACACCTTC. Amino acids: CASCQERGGYTF.

This chain connects TRBV28 to TRBJ1-5; a possible D gene is TRBD1 (5 bases). There are 15 residues in the CDR3. V was pared by 5 bases and J by 7 bases, with 18 bases between. Germline V gives CDR1 MDHEN, CDR2 SYDVKM. CDR3 in amino acids: CASSEVGGVGQPQHF. In nucleotides, the CDR3 is TGTGCCAGCAGTGAGGTCGGGGGGGTAGGACAGCCCCAGCATTTT.

The sample holds one count of this clonotype. The chain recombines TRBV20-1 with TRBJ2-1; weak D call: TRBD1 (6 bases). CDR3 length: 15 residues. Per the germline V gene, CDR1 is DFQATT and CDR2 is SNEGSKA (reference sequence). V lost 1 base, J lost 0 bases, and 10 bases lay in between. CDR3 nucleotides: TGCAGTGCTAGAGTCCCCAGGGGCTCCTACAATGAGCAGTTCTTC. This gives the protein CSARVPRGSYNEQFF.

This clonotype was recorded at least ten times. The chain joins TRBV7-2 to TRBJ2-3; D possibly uses TRBD1 or TRBD2 (5 bases each). CDR1 and CDR2 (germline): SGHTA, FQGNSA. The V end was cut by 0 bases, the J end by 4 bases, with 5 bases between. CDR3 size: 13 residues. This chain's CDR3 is CASSLAGADTQYF. For the CDR3, the DNA is TGTGCCAGCAGCTTAGCGGGGGCAGATACGCAGTATTTT.

This clonotype was counted many times. Written as DNA, the CDR3 is TGCAGCGTTGAGGATACGGGGGCGCCCACGAACATTCAGTACTTC. Protein: CSVEDTGAPTNIQYF. The chain employs TRBV29-1 and TRBJ2-4, with D perhaps matching TRBD1 or TRBD2 (6 bases each). The V end was cut by 3 bases, the J end by 7 bases, with 19 bases between. The CDR3 length is 15 residues. Germline CDR1 reads SQVTM; CDR2 reads ANQGSEA.

This clonotype was seen a handful of times. The genes are TRBV29-1 and TRBJ1-3; D might be TRBD1 (5 bases). Trimming left V 5 bases short and J 3 bases short, with 14 bases between. In germline, CDR1 is SQVTM, CDR2 ANQGSEA. The CDR3 spans 14 residues. CDR3 DNA: TGCAGCGTTCGGGCGAAGGGGAGTGGAAACACCATATATTTT. Protein: CSVRAKGSGNTIYF.